These 19 T cell receptor beta chains share one sample of origin, sequenced in a study of cytomegalovirus exposure and HLA in healthy donors listed by TCRdb under 2017. The receptor library was made with the immunoSEQ multiplex PCR assay. For the multiplex PCR, a mixture combining 60 forward primers for TCR Vbeta segments and 13 reverse primers for TCR Jbeta segments was used. Imported from immuneACCESS, the table was reduced by TCRdb to in-frame sequences with V and J called. These copies leave out some clones; in studies compared against another copy, an unresolved V gene accounts for under half, and the cause of the remainder is not known. Within this sample are some 140,000 clones, with more than 70% of them counted one time only. Approximately 2% of the sample belongs to the ten largest clones. The sequencing sample was made of PBMCs. The source of these receptors is a man aged 25 to 40 in good health and CMV-seronegative.

The chain carries TRBV9 and TRBJ2-1; 9 bases are a match to TRBD2. Germline assignment: CDR1 SGDLS and CDR2 YYNGEE. V shed 0 bases, J shed 6 bases, and the junction held 10 bases outside the gene matches. The CDR3 covers 17 residues. The CDR3 sequence: CASSVGISGGVFNEQFF. In DNA, the CDR3 is TGTGCCAGCAGCGTAGGAATTAGCGGGGGTGTCTTCAATGAGCAGTTCTTC. The full variable domain, with the rest looked up from reference TRBV9 and TRBJ2-1, is DSGVTQTPKHLITATGQRVTLRCSPRSGDLSVYWYQQSLDQGLQFLIQYYNGEERAKGNILERFSAQQFPDLHSELNLSSLELGDSALYFCASSVGISGGVFNEQFFGPGTRLTVL.

The V and J genes are TRBV5-1 and TRBJ2-7, with 13 bases identical to TRBD2. Germline V gene sequence: CDR1 SGHRS, CDR2 YFSETQ. V gave up 5 bases and J gave up 0 bases; unmatched junction bases: 2. The CDR3 runs 15 residues. Here the CDR3 DNA reads TGCGCCAGCAGTTGGACTAGCGGGAGCTCCTACGAGCAGTACTTC. Encoded protein: CASSWTSGSSYEQYF.

J is TRBJ2-5 and V is TRBV2; D is uncertain. Germline V gene data show CDR1 as SNHLY and CDR2 as FYNNEI. With 3 bases removed from V and 2 bases from J, the gap between germline ends came to 13 bases. The CDR3 has 15 amino acids. CDR3 amino acids: CASSDETNIQETQYF. In nucleotides, the CDR3 is TGTGCCAGCAGTGACGAGACAAATATACAAGAGACCCAGTACTTC.

V gene TRBV13 combines with J gene TRBJ2-1; 9 bases line up with TRBD2. This CDR3 contains 15 residues. The trim removed 4 bases at V and 8 bases at J, leaving 9 bases unmatched. Germline CDR1 and CDR2: PRHDT and FYEKMQ (reference sequence). The CDR3 bases are TGTGCCAGCAGCTCTTCGAGCGGGAGGAAGGATGAGCAGTTCTTC. It codes for CASSSSSGRKDEQFF.

In this sample, this clone turned up a few times. This chain joins TRBV9 and TRBJ2-5, with D unresolved. Looked up from germline, CDR1 is SGDLS and CDR2 is YYNGEE. V was trimmed by 0 bases and J by 3 bases, leaving 6 bases between them. The CDR3 spans 13 residues. CDR3 bases: TGTGCCAGCAGCGTAGTTAGTAAAGAGACCCAGTACTTC. Protein: CASSVVSKETQYF.

V is TRBV6-5 and J is TRBJ1-5; TRBD1 matches at 7 bases. J was trimmed by 4 bases and V by 5 bases; bases with no gene match: 2. CDR3 length: 13 amino acids. Germline lookup yields CDR1 MNHEY and CDR2 SVGAGI. The chain's CDR3 is CASSKGQNQPQHF. Written as DNA, the CDR3 is TGTGCCAGCAGTAAGGGACAGAATCAGCCCCAGCATTTT.

This rearrangement joins TRBV27 to TRBJ2-7; 9 nucleotides agree with TRBD2. V was clipped by 2 bases and J by 0 bases; unmatched bases: 5. The CDR3 sequence is 16 residues long. CDR1 is MNHEY and CDR2 is SMNVEV in the germline V gene (reference sequence). The CDR3 protein is CASSLGSGRSSYEQYF. The CDR3 DNA is TGTGCCAGCAGTTTAGGAAGCGGGAGGAGCTCCTACGAGCAGTACTTC.

V gene TRBV9 combines with J gene TRBJ2-1, with D hard to call. V was clipped by 0 bases and J by 3 bases, with 10 bases between them. CDR3 size: 15 residues. The germline V gene has CDR1 SGDLS and CDR2 YYNGEE. The CDR3 is CASSVGTSYYNEQFF. CDR3 in DNA: TGTGCCAGCAGCGTAGGAACGAGCTACTACAATGAGCAGTTCTTC.

This chain joins TRBV5-5 and TRBJ2-2; TRBD2 aligns across 7 bases. With 1 base clipped from V and 2 bases from J, the junction kept 5 bases outside the gene matches. Per the germline V gene, CDR1 is SGHKS and CDR2 is YYEKEE (reference sequence). This CDR3 contains 16 residues. This chain's CDR3 is CASSLWWEGNTGELFF. CDR3 nucleotide sequence: TGTGCCAGCAGCTTGTGGTGGGAGGGAAACACCGGGGAGCTGTTTTTT.

The gene calls are TRBV6-6 and TRBJ1-2; 7 bases map to TRBD1. The V segment lost 6 bases and the J segment 5 bases; nucleotides outside the gene matches: 6. Germline CDR1 reads MNHNY; CDR2 reads SVGAGI (reference sequence). This CDR3 region has 13 residues. This chain's CDR3 is CASRPTGAYGYTF. For the CDR3, the DNA is TGTGCCAGCAGACCTACAGGGGCTTATGGCTACACCTTC.

The CDR3 reads CASSFQGQGAGNTIYF. The CDR3 DNA follows: TGTGCCAGCAGTTTTCAGGGTCAGGGTGCTGGAAACACCATATATTTT. This chain connects TRBV28 to TRBJ1-3; tentative D call: TRBD1 (5 bases). V was pared by 3 bases and J by 2 bases, with 14 bases between. The CDR3 extends over 16 amino acids. Germline lookup yields CDR1 MDHEN and CDR2 SYDVKM.

With regard to this clone: Compared with germline, one end of the junction differs, possibly owing to a read error. The chain carries TRBV7-2 and TRBJ2-1; D possibly corresponds to TRBD2 (5 bases). Per germline, CDR1 SGHTA and CDR2 FQGNSA. This CDR3 has 15 residues. For the CDR3, the DNA is TGTGCCAGCATCTTAACGGGAAAACTCTACAATGAGCAGTTCTTC. Amino acids: CASILTGKLYNEQFF. Full variable domain (missing parts from reference TRBV7-2 and TRBJ2-1): GAGVSQSPSNKVTEKGKDVELRCDPISGHTALYWYRQSLGQGLEFLIYFQGNSAPDKSGLPSDRFSAERTGGSVSTLTIQRTQQEDSAVYLCASILTGKLYNEQFFGPGTRLTVL.

The chain joins TRBV6-6 to TRBJ2-1; 7 bases are a match to TRBD2. The CDR3 extends over 16 amino acids. Trimming took 7 bases from V and 5 from J; bases not matched to a gene: 14. The germline V gene encodes CDR1 MNHNY and CDR2 SVGAGI (reference sequence). CDR3 in amino acids: CASMRGLGGRDNEQFF. In DNA, the CDR3 is TGTGCCAGCATGAGGGGCCTCGGAGGGAGGGACAATGAGCAGTTCTTC.

This clone was detected only a few times. V usage is TRBV28 and J usage is TRBJ1-1; tentatively, D is TRBD1 (5 bases). With 2 bases removed from V and 1 base from J, the gap between germline ends came to 11 bases. This CDR3 comprises 15 residues. Germline CDR1 is MDHEN and CDR2 is SYDVKM. The CDR3 coding sequence is TGTGCCAGCAGTTTACAGGGAAGTGGGAACACTGAAGCTTTCTTT. Translation gives CASSLQGSGNTEAFF.

The chain uses TRBV11-2 and TRBJ1-2; D ambiguous. V was shortened by 4 bases and J by 6 bases, with 6 bases between the two germline ends. In germline, CDR1 is SGHAT, CDR2 FQNNGV. This CDR3 contains 11 residues. The CDR3 sequence is CASSSIDGYTF. In DNA, the CDR3 is TGTGCCAGCAGCTCCATTGATGGCTACACCTTC.

The J gene is TRBJ1-2, the V gene TRBV11-2, with TRBD1 matching over 7 bases. CDR1 is SGHAT and CDR2 is FQNNGV in the germline V gene. This CDR3 spans 14 amino acids. The trim removed 5 bases at V and 6 bases at J, leaving 9 bases unmatched. CDR3 in amino acids: CASSPLGTDHGYTF. CDR3 DNA: TGTGCCAGCAGCCCGCTCGGGACAGATCATGGCTACACCTTC.

The chain has TRBV2 and TRBJ2-4, with D possibly matching TRBD2 (6 bases). This CDR3 contains 14 residues. The germline V gene has CDR1 SNHLY and CDR2 FYNNEI. V lost 7 bases and J lost 1, with 11 bases in between. Written as DNA, the CDR3 is TGTGCCAGCACGATAGGGAGGGCCAAAAACATTCAGTACTTC. Translation: CASTIGRAKNIQYF. Combining the CDR3 with reference TRBV2 and TRBJ2-4 gives the whole variable domain EPEVTQTPSHQVTQMGQEVILRCVPISNHLYFYWYRQILGQKVEFLVSFYNNEISEKSEIFDDQFSVERPDGSNFTLKIRSTKLEDSAMYFCASTIGRAKNIQYFGAGTRLSVL.

This chain connects TRBV2 to TRBJ1-1, with 7 bases aligning to TRBD1. CDR1 and CDR2 from the germline V gene are SNHLY and FYNNEI. V dropped 4 bases and J dropped 7; count of bases not matched to a gene: 6. The CDR3 runs to 13 residues. CDR3 bases: TGTGCCAGCAGTGGAGGGGGCAGGGATGAAGCTTTCTTT. It yields the protein CASSGGGRDEAFF.

CDR3 loop: CASSPSQGKEVNTEAFF. CDR3 nucleotide sequence: TGTGCCAGCAGCCCTTCACAGGGGAAGGAGGTGAACACTGAAGCTTTCTTT. The V call is TRBV13, the J call TRBJ1-1; 7 bases agree with TRBD1. Trimming removed 5 bases from V and 0 bases from J; junction bases left unmatched: 12. From germline, CDR1 is PRHDT and CDR2 FYEKMQ (reference sequence). The CDR3 has 17 amino acids.